This T cell receptor (beta chain) was retrieved from a study of blood T cell repertoires in COVID-19. At the level of the study: Acute and convalescent COVID-19 samples came from the United States, Italy and Spain.

The length of the CDR3 is 13 residues. Germline CDR1 and CDR2: LGHDT and YNNKEL (reference sequence). With V trimmed by 0 bases and J by 13 bases, 8 bases remained unmatched. Repertoires were generated with immunoSEQ multiplex PCR, while TCRdb's copy carries only in-frame clones and drops some. This repertoire shows over 150,000 clones, roughly 80% found once; its top ten account for roughly 1.9%. This sequence joins TRBV3-1 (or the pseudogene TRBV3-2) and TRBJ1-2; 7 positions agree with TRBD1. This receptor was taken from a woman of 80 years or more with acute or convalescent COVID-19. The material sequenced was peripheral blood. CDR3 residues: CASSQDSNRGFTF. In DNA, the CDR3 is TGTGCCAGCAGCCAAGACAGTAACAGGGGATTCACCTTC.